The clone carrying this T cell receptor beta chain was counted ten times or more. The time point denotes: patch test 3, about 24 weeks after DPC sensitization. Specified treatment: therapeutic diphenylcyclopropenone sensitization with weekly scalp DPC. This sample is drawn from a study of human T cells and chemical hapten exposure. In TCRdb, the RACE reads were re-called with MiXCR into one record per CDR3 protein. The sample holds around 200,000 distinct CDR3 sequences, more than 20% seen once. The clonotype comes from a woman in her 40s with alopecia areata. Some clones in this sample may be carry-over from other donors' samples. This material consisted of whole blood, taken in connection with sensitization to the hapten diphenylcyclopropenone (DPC).

In DNA, the CDR3 is TGCAGTGCTATTGGACTAGCGGGAACCTACGAGCAGTACTTC. This sequence encodes CSAIGLAGTYEQYF. V and J are TRBV20-1 and TRBJ2-7, with 12 bases identical to TRBD2. The ends lost 4 bases at V and 2 bases at J; junction bases unmatched: 3. The V gene's germline CDR1 is DFQATT and CDR2 SNEGSKA (reference sequence). The CDR3 covers 14 residues.